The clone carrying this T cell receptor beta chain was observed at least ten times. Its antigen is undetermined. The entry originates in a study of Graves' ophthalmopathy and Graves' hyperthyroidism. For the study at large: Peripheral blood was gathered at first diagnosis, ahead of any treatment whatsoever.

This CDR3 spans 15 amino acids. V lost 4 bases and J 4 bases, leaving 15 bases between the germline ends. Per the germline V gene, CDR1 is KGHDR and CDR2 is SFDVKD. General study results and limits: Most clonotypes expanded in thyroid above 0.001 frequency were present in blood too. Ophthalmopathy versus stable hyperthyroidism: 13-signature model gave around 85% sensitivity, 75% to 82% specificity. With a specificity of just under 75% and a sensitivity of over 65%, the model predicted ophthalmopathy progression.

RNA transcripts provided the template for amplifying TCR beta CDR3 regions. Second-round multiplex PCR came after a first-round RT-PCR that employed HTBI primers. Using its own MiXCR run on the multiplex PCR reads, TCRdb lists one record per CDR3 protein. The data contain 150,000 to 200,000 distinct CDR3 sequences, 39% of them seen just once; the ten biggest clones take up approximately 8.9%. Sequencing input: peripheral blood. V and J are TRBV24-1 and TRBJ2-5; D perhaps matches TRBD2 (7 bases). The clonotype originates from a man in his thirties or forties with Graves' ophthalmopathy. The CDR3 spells CATSDLLGGRETQYF. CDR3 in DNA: TGTGCCACCAGTGACCTGCTGGGGGGGCGAGAGACCCAGTACTTC.